This T cell receptor beta chain was identified during a study of response to subunit inactivated influenza vaccine. Study observations and caveats: Few additional T cells are recruited per seasonal influenza vaccination, authors suggested.

This clonotype was picked up many times. The antigen remains unidentified. CDR3 length: 13 amino acids. Trimming cost V 4 bases and J 4 bases, with 8 bases left between them. CDR1 and CDR2 (germline): LGHNA, YNFKEQ. MiXCR, applied by TCRdb to the RT-PCR reads, yields one record per CDR3 protein. The table includes 750,000 to 850,000 distinct CDR3 sequences, 15% to 20% detected once. The rearrangement joins TRBV4-2 to TRBJ1-5; D ambiguous. Sample: PBMCs from blood, taken roughly 5 days after vaccination. The sequence was obtained from a man aged 50 to 60 who received an inactivated influenza vaccine. The CDR3 here is CASSPVENQPQHF. The CDR3 DNA reads as TGTGCCAGCAGCCCCGTGGAAAATCAGCCCCAGCATTTT.